The 6 T cell receptor beta chains in this list originate from one sample, sequenced in a study of cytomegalovirus exposure and HLA in healthy donors. Method: immunoSEQ multiplex PCR; TCRdb's copy keeps in-frame clones and lacks some. The sample gives around 170,000 clones, 85% of which show up once; 15% to 20% is in the top ten. The specimen sequenced was PBMCs. Receptors originate from a man aged 18 to 30 in good health and CMV-seropositive.

In this sample, this clone turned up many times. This chain joins TRBV28 and TRBJ2-7; D not resolved. Germline V gene data show CDR1 as MDHEN and CDR2 as SYDVKM. This CDR3 region has 14 residues. Trimming took off 2 bases at V and 2 bases at J, with 10 bases between the two ends. The DNA of the CDR3 is TGTGCCAGCAGTTTACTGTCCCAGACCTACGAGCAGTACTTC. This gives the protein CASSLLSQTYEQYF.

V and J are TRBV5-1 and TRBJ2-3; 8 bases match TRBD1. CDR1 and CDR2 (germline): SGHRS, YFSETQ. The CDR3 contains 14 residues. V lost 2 bases and J lost 4; bases outside the gene matches: 3. This CDR3 reads CASSFRGRADTQYF. In DNA, the CDR3 is TGCGCCAGCAGCTTCAGGGGGCGGGCAGATACGCAGTATTTT.

The CDR3, as DNA: TGTGCCAGCAGCTGGGGACAGGGGGTGAGCGGCTACACCTTC. It is translated as CASSWGQGVSGYTF. The rearrangement links TRBV11-3 to TRBJ1-2; 11 nucleotides match TRBD1. The V gene end was trimmed by 4 bases and the J gene end by 8 bases; junction bases not matched to a gene: 6. Looked up from germline, CDR1 is SGHNT and CDR2 is YENEEA. The CDR3 totals 14 residues.

CDR3 loop: CASPFRDTIGYGYTF. The CDR3 DNA sequence: TGTGCCAGCCCCTTCCGGGATACAATAGGCTATGGCTACACCTTC. This chain links TRBV27 with TRBJ1-2; D not certain. V shed 8 bases and J shed 4 bases, with 20 bases lying between them. From germline, CDR1 is MNHEY and CDR2 SMNVEV (reference sequence). The CDR3 extends over 15 amino acids.

This clone is a singleton in its sample. This rearrangement joins TRBV6-1 to TRBJ1-1; D possibly corresponds to TRBD1 (5 bases). Trimming took 7 bases from V and 8 from J, leaving 17 bases between them. The germline V gene has CDR1 MNHNS and CDR2 SASEGT. The CDR3 is made up of 13 amino acids. The CDR3 sequence: CASTVNMAGEAFF. The DNA of the CDR3 is TGTGCCAGCACCGTGAATATGGCAGGGGAAGCTTTCTTT.

The chain uses TRBV6-6 and TRBJ2-7, with 9 bases matching TRBD2. Germline CDR1 reads MNHNY; CDR2 reads SVGAGI (reference sequence). This CDR3 comprises 15 residues. V lost 2 bases and J lost 1; bases outside the gene matches: 3. The CDR3 reads CASSYGGRVSYEQYF. The DNA of the CDR3 is TGTGCCAGCAGTTACGGCGGGAGGGTGTCCTACGAGCAGTACTTC.